These T cell receptor beta chains were read from a single sample in a study of graft-versus-host responses after intestinal transplantation. This table comes from immunoSEQ multiplex PCR, and its TCRdb copy is limited to in-frame clones, with some not included. The sample shows around 25,000 clones, approximately 93% of them seen only once. The sequences come from PBMCs, collected 156 days after intestinal transplant. The receptors were gathered from a human patient who received an intestinal transplant, so some T cells may come from the graft donor. Both conserved end residues are part of each CDR3. The D gene is left open where the match is weak. For some rows the clone size is stated as once, few or many, or as a class when expanded; others skip it.

TRBV10-3,.,TRBJ2-7,TRBD1,CAISDPGTVKVDEQYF,TGTGCCATCAGTGACCCCGGGACAGTAAAGGTCGACGAGCAGTACTTC
TRBV2,.,TRBJ1-2,TRBD1,CASRDRGPEGYTF,TGTGCCAGCAGGGACAGGGGGCCGGAGGGCTACACCTTC
TRBV4-3,.,TRBJ2-3,TRBD2,CASSQWSGGSTDTQYF,TGCGCCAGCAGCCAGTGGTCGGGGGGAAGCACAGATACGCAGTATTTT
TRBV13,.,TRBJ2-3,TRBD2,CASSLKREGPGGTDTQYF,TGTGCCAGCAGCTTGAAGCGGGAGGGACCTGGGGGCACAGATACGCAGTATTTT
TRBV5-1,.,TRBJ2-7,.,CASSLDKQVYEQYF,TGCGCCAGCAGCTTGGACAAGCAAGTCTACGAGCAGTACTTC
TRBV7-6,.,TRBJ1-6,.,CASSLVGGEAGSPLHF,TGTGCCAGCAGCTTAGTCGGCGGGGAGGCTGGTTCACCCCTCCACTTT
TRBV4-1,.,TRBJ2-1,.,CASSQVGQAGSEQFF,TGCGCCAGCAGCCAAGTTGGACAGGCGGGGAGTGAGCAGTTCTTC
TRBV19,.,TRBJ2-7,.,CASSDSSYEQYF,TGCGCCAGTAGTGACTCTTCCTACGAGCAGTACTTC
TRBV5-5,.,TRBJ2-7,.,CASSLGQAPTF,TGTGCCAGCAGCTTGGGGCAGGCGCCCACCTTC
TRBV27,.,TRBJ2-7,.,CASSFGGVYEQYF,TGTGCCAGCAGTTTTGGGGGCGTTTACGAGCAGTACTTC
TRBV5-1,.,TRBJ2-5,TRBD2,CASSFGTTQETQYF,TGCGCCAGCAGCTTCGGGACTACCCAAGAGACCCAGTACTTC
TRBV6-5,.,TRBJ2-1,TRBD2,CASRLGLAGEDEQFF,TGTGCCAGCAGGTTAGGACTAGCGGGAGAAGATGAGCAGTTCTTC
TRBV30,once,TRBJ1-6,.,CAWSVNMNSPLHF,TGTGCCTGGAGTGTAAATATGAATTCACCCCTCCACTTT
TRBV28,.,TRBJ1-3,.,CASNLGNTIYF,TGTGCCAGCAACCTCGGGAACACCATATATTTT
TRBV6-5,once,TRBJ2-3,TRBD1,CASSYSGTGGTDTQYF,TGTGCCAGCAGTTACTCCGGGACAGGGGGAACAGATACGCAGTATTTT
TRBV5-4,few,TRBJ1-4,TRBD1,CASSLTGANEKLFF,TGTGCCAGCAGCTTGACAGGGGCTAATGAAAAACTGTTTTTT
TRBV12-5,.,TRBJ2-1,TRBD2,CASVPGLAGGRYNEQFF,TGTGCTAGTGTCCCAGGACTAGCGGGGGGGAGATACAATGAGCAGTTCTTC
TRBV9,.,TRBJ1-2,.,CASSETAVLPYGYTF,TGTGCCAGCAGCGAAACCGCGGTCTTACCATATGGCTACACCTTC
TRBV5-4,.,TRBJ1-6,.,CASSQFRRPFPNSPLHF,TGTGCCAGCAGCCAATTCAGGAGGCCCTTCCCCAATTCACCCCTCCACTTT
TRBV30,.,TRBJ2-1,TRBD2,CAWSWGGGEQFF,TGTGCCTGGAGTTGGGGGGGAGGTGAGCAGTTCTTC
TRBV25-1,.,TRBJ1-2,.,CASSELGAAYGYTF,TGTGCCAGCAGTGAATTAGGGGCGGCCTATGGCTACACCTTC
TRBV12-5,.,TRBJ2-7,.,CASGQNDGIYEQYF,TGTGCTAGTGGCCAAAATGACGGTATCTACGAGCAGTACTTC
TRBV4-1,.,TRBJ2-7,TRBD1,CASSHLSRGQRYEQYF,TGCGCCAGCAGCCACCTCTCCCGGGGACAGCGCTACGAGCAGTACTTC
TRBV19,once,TRBJ2-7,TRBD2,CASSVLAGAYEQYF,TGTGCCAGTAGTGTACTAGCGGGGGCCTACGAGCAGTACTTC
TRBV5-8,once,TRBJ1-1,.,CASSLERGRITEAFF,TGTGCCAGCAGCTTGGAGCGGGGCAGGATCACTGAAGCTTTCTTT
TRBV7-9,.,TRBJ2-1,TRBD2,CASSPGGLAGVHEQFF,TGTGCCAGCAGCCCCGGTGGACTAGCGGGAGTCCATGAGCAGTTCTTC
TRBV7-8,.,TRBJ2-1,.,CASSSPGLLLGLNEQFF,TGTGCCAGCAGCTCCCCAGGGTTGCTGTTGGGCCTCAATGAGCAGTTCTTC
TRBV4-2,.,TRBJ2-1,TRBD2,CASSQGGGEFEQFF,TGTGCCAGCAGCCAAGGCGGGGGGGAATTTGAGCAGTTCTTC
TRBV19,.,TRBJ2-5,TRBD1,CARTGLEETQYF,TGTGCCAGGACAGGGCTCGAGGAGACCCAGTACTTC
TRBV5-4,.,TRBJ2-3,TRBD2,CASSSGLAGITDTQYF,TGTGCCAGCAGCTCCGGACTAGCGGGGATCACAGATACGCAGTATTTT
TRBV6-5,.,TRBJ2-1,TRBD1,CASRIGGTGLNEQFF,TGTGCCAGCAGGATCGGTGGGACAGGGTTAAATGAGCAGTTCTTC
TRBV6-8,.,TRBJ2-7,TRBD2,CASSEPGSGIWEQYF,TGTGCCAGCAGTGAACCGGGTAGCGGGATCTGGGAGCAGTACTTC
TRBV18,.,TRBJ2-7,.,CASSPSSYEQYF,TGTGCCAGCTCACCCTCCTCCTACGAGCAGTACTTC
TRBV5-5,.,TRBJ2-7,TRBD1,CASSLATGAYEQYF,TGTGCCAGCAGCTTGGCGACAGGGGCTTACGAGCAGTACTTC
TRBV6-4,.,TRBJ1-2,.,CASTPHPSPNYGYTF,TGTGCCAGCACTCCCCACCCGTCTCCTAACTATGGCTACACCTTC